These 12 T cell receptor beta chains were sequenced from one sample in a study of blood T cell repertoires in COVID-19. Repertoires were generated with immunoSEQ multiplex PCR, while TCRdb's copy carries only in-frame clones and drops some. The table lists just over 95,000 clones, 90% of them singletons. Material: peripheral blood. The source of these receptors is a man aged 45-65 years with acute or convalescent COVID-19.

The rearrangement links TRBV7-9 to TRBJ2-3; maybe TRBD2 (6 bases). CDR3 length equals 15 residues. In germline, CDR1 is SEHNR, CDR2 FQNEAQ (reference sequence). V lost 7 bases and J lost 0, with 14 bases in between. CDR3 DNA: TGTGCCAGCAACGGGGTCGGGACTAGCACAGATACGCAGTATTTT. Protein sequence: CASNGVGTSTDTQYF.

The V and J genes are TRBV30 and TRBJ1-2; TRBD1 matches 7 bases. The length of the CDR3 is 15 residues. Germline V gives CDR1 GTSNPN, CDR2 SVGIG (reference sequence). Germline trimming cut 2 bases from V and 5 bases from J; bases unmatched to any gene: 11. The CDR3 nucleotides are TGTGCCTGGAGTTCCCGACAGGGAGTGAAATATGGCTACACCTTC. Translating gives CAWSSRQGVKYGYTF.

This chain uses TRBV10-1 with TRBJ2-5; 7 nucleotides match TRBD2. CDR3 size: 14 residues. After removal of 6 bases from V and 1 base from J, the junction contained 5 bases not matched to a gene. Germline CDR1 reads WNHNN; CDR2 reads SYGVQD (reference sequence). The CDR3 region has the DNA TGCGCCAGCAGCCCGACTAGCCTCCAAGAGACCCAGTACTTC. Its translation: CASSPTSLQETQYF.

The chain has TRBV18 and TRBJ1-3; 9 nucleotides align to TRBD1. The germline gives CDR1 KGHSH, CDR2 LQKENI. Losses at the gene ends were 6 bases for V and 4 bases for J; bases not matched to a gene: 7. The CDR3 has 15 amino acids. The CDR3 protein is CASSLQGASGNTIYF. The DNA for the CDR3 is TGTGCCAGCTCCCTACAGGGGGCGAGCGGAAACACCATATATTTT.

This clone was seen only once. V and J are TRBV19 and TRBJ2-1; D is unclear. The germline gives CDR1 LNHDA, CDR2 SQIVND (reference sequence). This CDR3 has 16 residues. The V end was cut by 3 bases, the J end by 2 bases, with 14 bases between. CDR3 protein: CASSMLIAAPYNEQFF. In nucleotides, the CDR3 is TGTGCCAGTAGTATGCTGATCGCGGCCCCCTACAATGAGCAGTTCTTC.

CDR3 sequence reads: CASGLDTAYEQYF. The CDR3 DNA reads as TGTGCCAGCGGATTGGACACCGCCTACGAGCAGTACTTC. The chain joins TRBV2 to TRBJ2-7; D might be TRBD1 (5 bases). Germline CDR1 and CDR2: SNHLY and FYNNEI. The length of the CDR3 is 13 residues. V lost 8 bases, J lost 2 bases, and 13 bases lay in between.

V is TRBV18 and J is TRBJ1-5, with a possible D match to TRBD1 (6 bases). Trimming stripped 3 bases from V and 7 bases from J, with 10 bases between. The CDR3 is made up of 13 amino acids. CDR1 and CDR2 (germline): KGHSH, LQKENI. CDR3 sequence (DNA): TGTGCCAGCTCACCGAACAGGGACCAGCCCCAGCATTTT. It encodes CASSPNRDQPQHF.

This rearrangement joins TRBV19 to TRBJ2-1; possibly TRBD1 for D (6 bases). The germline CDR1 and CDR2 sequences are LNHDA and SQIVND (reference sequence). Trimming left V 3 bases short and J 6 bases short, with 9 bases between. CDR3 length: 13 residues. CDR3 DNA: TGTGCCAGTAGTATGCAGGGGCCCAATGAGCAGTTCTTC. Translated, it gives CASSMQGPNEQFF. The full variable domain, completed using reference TRBV19 and TRBJ2-1, is DGGITQSPKYLFRKEGQNVTLSCEQNLNHDAMYWYRQDPGQGLRLIYYSQIVNDFQKGDIAEGYSVSREKKESFPLTVTSAQKNPTAFYLCASSMQGPNEQFFGPGTRLTVL.

This chain uses TRBV30 with TRBJ1-6, with a tentative D call TRBD1 (6 bases). Trimming stripped 4 bases from V and 10 bases from J, with 26 bases between. There are 17 residues in the CDR3. Germline V gene data show CDR1 as GTSNPN and CDR2 as SVGIG (reference sequence). In DNA form, the CDR3 reads TGTGCCTGGAACTTCGGCTGGGACATCATAAGGAAGTCACCCCTCCACTTT. As protein: CAWNFGWDIIRKSPLHF.

This sequence joins TRBV29-1 and TRBJ2-2; TRBD2 matches at 8 bases. CDR1 is SQVTM, CDR2 ANQGSEA, per germline. The length of the CDR3 is 13 residues. V dropped 4 bases and J dropped 9; count of bases not matched to a gene: 7. The CDR3 is CSVVSGRVRELFF. The CDR3 DNA sequence: TGCAGCGTTGTGTCCGGGAGGGTCAGGGAGCTGTTTTTT.

As regards this clone: Other DNA sequences in the sample encode the same CDR3. The genes are TRBV7-7 and TRBJ2-1, with 9 bases lining up with TRBD2. Germline CDR1 is SSHAT and CDR2 is FNYEAQ (reference sequence). The trim removed 5 bases at V and 9 bases at J, leaving 5 bases unmatched. This CDR3 is built from 13 residues. This CDR3 reads CASSLETSGEQFF. The CDR3 region has the DNA TGTGCCAGCAGCCTAGAGACTAGCGGTGAGCAGTTCTTC.

The V call is TRBV5-1, the J call TRBJ2-1; 9 bases align to TRBD2. The CDR3 has 18 amino acids. After removal of 2 bases from V and 1 base from J, the junction contained 10 bases not matched to a gene. The germline V gene has CDR1 SGHRS and CDR2 YFSETQ. The CDR3 here is CASSLRGGRAGSYNEQFF. DNA of the CDR3: TGCGCCAGCAGCTTACGTGGCGGGAGGGCCGGATCCTACAATGAGCAGTTCTTC.